A selection of T cell receptor beta chains follows, all from one sample in a study of beta chain features in type 1 diabetes. Here immunoSEQ multiplex PCR was the method, and the copy in TCRdb shows in-frame clones only, minus some. The repertoire holds a few hundred thousand clones, with about 10% as singletons. Sequencing was done on a sample of central memory CD4+ T cells from blood. These receptor sequences come from a man between 25 and 39 years old with type 1 diabetes. CDR3s include the opening cysteine and the closing phenylalanine or tryptophan. D genes are given only for firm matches. A row's size may be missing; if present it is once, few, many or a size class.

abundance: .; v_gene: TRBV10-3; j_gene: TRBJ2-2; d_gene: TRBD1; CDR3aa: CAISEFGQGSTGELFF; CDR3nt: TGTGCCATCAGTGAGTTCGGACAGGGGAGCACCGGGGAGCTGTTTTTT
abundance: .; v_gene: TRBV5-8; j_gene: TRBJ2-1; d_gene: .; CDR3aa: CASSLLGEAQMEQFF; CDR3nt: TGTGCCAGCAGCTTGTTAGGGGAAGCTCAGATGGAGCAGTTCTTC
abundance: few; v_gene: TRBV5-1; j_gene: TRBJ2-1; d_gene: .; CDR3aa: CASSPGPRGTIDEQFF; CDR3nt: TGCGCCAGCAGCCCAGGACCCCGTGGAACGATCGATGAGCAGTTCTTC
abundance: .; v_gene: TRBV30; j_gene: TRBJ1-5; d_gene: .; CDR3aa: CAWSLTGTVNQPQHF; CDR3nt: TGTGCCTGGAGCCTAACCGGGACGGTCAATCAGCCCCAGCATTTT
abundance: .; v_gene: TRBV7-9; j_gene: TRBJ1-1; d_gene: .; CDR3aa: CASRPGLDTEAFF; CDR3nt: TGTGCCAGCAGGCCAGGGTTGGACACTGAAGCTTTCTTT
abundance: few; v_gene: TRBV4-1; j_gene: TRBJ2-5; d_gene: TRBD2; CDR3aa: CASSPGLAGLQETQYF; CDR3nt: TGTGCCAGCAGCCCAGGACTAGCGGGATTACAAGAGACCCAGTACTTC
abundance: few; v_gene: TRBV6-1; j_gene: TRBJ1-1; d_gene: TRBD1; CDR3aa: CASSDQDRANTEAFF; CDR3nt: TGTGCCAGCAGTGACCAGGACAGGGCGAACACTGAAGCTTTCTTT
abundance: few; v_gene: TRBV7-6; j_gene: TRBJ1-2; d_gene: TRBD1; CDR3aa: CASSLDSGGYGYTF; CDR3nt: TGTGCCAGCAGCTTAGACTCAGGGGGCTATGGCTACACCTTC
abundance: few; v_gene: TRBV28; j_gene: TRBJ2-7; d_gene: .; CDR3aa: CASTVGEAASYEQYF; CDR3nt: TGTGCCAGCACCGTGGGGGAGGCCGCCTCCTACGAGCAGTACTTC
abundance: .; v_gene: TRBV27; j_gene: TRBJ2-3; d_gene: .; CDR3aa: CASSLGSLSTDTQYF; CDR3nt: TGTGCCAGCAGCCTCGGGAGTTTAAGCACAGATACGCAGTATTTT
abundance: .; v_gene: TRBV5-4; j_gene: TRBJ2-3; d_gene: .; CDR3aa: CASSLAGVDTQYF; CDR3nt: TGTGCCAGCAGCTTGGCCGGCGTAGATACGCAGTATTTT
abundance: .; v_gene: TRBV6-6; j_gene: TRBJ2-7; d_gene: TRBD2; CDR3aa: CATEPGGYEQYF; CDR3nt: TGTGCCACTGAGCCGGGGGGCTACGAGCAGTACTTC
abundance: few; v_gene: TRBV7-9; j_gene: TRBJ1-2; d_gene: .; CDR3aa: CASSPIPSSFYGYTF; CDR3nt: TGTGCCAGCAGCCCTATCCCCAGCTCATTCTATGGCTACACCTTC
abundance: many; v_gene: TRBV2; j_gene: TRBJ2-7; d_gene: .; CDR3aa: CASRTAFHYEQYF; CDR3nt: TGTGCCAGCAGAACAGCCTTTCACTACGAGCAGTACTTC
abundance: few; v_gene: TRBV13; j_gene: TRBJ2-3; d_gene: TRBD1; CDR3aa: CASSLRDRGFTDTQYF; CDR3nt: TGTGCCAGCAGCTTGAGGGACAGGGGGTTCACAGATACGCAGTATTTT
abundance: few; v_gene: TRBV29-1; j_gene: TRBJ1-1; d_gene: .; CDR3aa: CSVRRGGDTEAFF; CDR3nt: TGCAGCGTCCGCAGGGGAGGTGACACTGAAGCTTTCTTT
abundance: .; v_gene: TRBV2; j_gene: TRBJ2-3; d_gene: .; CDR3aa: CASNRYRVEADTQYF; CDR3nt: TGTGCCAGCAACCGCTACAGGGTTGAGGCAGATACGCAGTATTTT
abundance: .; v_gene: TRBV5-6; j_gene: TRBJ2-5; d_gene: .; CDR3aa: CASSLIGHQETQYF; CDR3nt: TGTGCCAGCAGCTTGATCGGACACCAAGAGACCCAGTACTTC
abundance: many; v_gene: TRBV28; j_gene: TRBJ1-2; d_gene: .; CDR3aa: CASSYGGLQGDGYTF; CDR3nt: TGTGCCAGCAGTTATGGGGGACTCCAAGGGGATGGCTACACCTTC
abundance: few; v_gene: TRBV6-5; j_gene: TRBJ2-5; d_gene: .; CDR3aa: CASTPDGETQYF; CDR3nt: TGTGCCAGCACCCCAGACGGAGAGACCCAGTACTTC
abundance: few; v_gene: TRBV9; j_gene: TRBJ2-7; d_gene: TRBD1; CDR3aa: CASSVADRDYEQYF; CDR3nt: TGTGCCAGCAGCGTAGCGGACAGGGACTACGAGCAGTACTTC
abundance: few; v_gene: TRBV7-9; j_gene: TRBJ2-2; d_gene: .; CDR3aa: CASSPPQGYTGELFF; CDR3nt: TGTGCCAGCAGCCCCCCACAGGGATACACCGGGGAGCTGTTTTTT